This is a list of T cell receptor beta chains from one sample in a study of identical twins. In TCRdb, the 5' RACE reads were re-called with MiXCR into one record per CDR3 protein. The sample carries under 1 million distinct CDR3 sequences, 9% to 15% recorded once. The same specimen was also included in a second study, on yellow fever vaccine responses in identical twins.

Input material: PBMCs. These receptors were taken from a woman between 18 and 30 years old in good health. Both conserved end residues are part of each CDR3. A D gene is named only where the DNA matches it firmly. Not every row has a clone size; where given, it reads once, few, many or a size class.

V gene	clone size	J gene	D gene	CDR3 protein	CDR3 DNA
TRBV6-5	few	TRBJ1-6	.	CASSYGGAGSSSPLHF	TGTGCCAGCAGTTACGGGGGTGCCGGTTCGTCTTCACCCCTCCACTTT
TRBV7-9	few	TRBJ1-4	TRBD1	CASSIGTAVEKLFF	TGTGCCAGCAGCATAGGGACAGCCGTTGAAAAACTGTTTTTT
TRBV2	few	TRBJ2-3	TRBD2	CAIVAGGRTDTQYF	TGTGCCATAGTAGCGGGAGGCCGAACAGATACGCAGTATTTT
TRBV12-3/TRBV12-4	many	TRBJ2-1	TRBD1	CASSLGQGPYNEQFF	TGTGCCAGCAGTCTCGGACAGGGGCCCTACAATGAGCAGTTCTTC
TRBV6-1	few	TRBJ1-4	.	CASTRDTAEKLFF	TGTGCCAGCACCCGGGACACGGCGGAAAAACTGTTTTTT
TRBV7-6	.	TRBJ1-1	TRBD1	CASSPRRGTENTEAFF	TGTGCCAGCAGCCCTCGACGGGGGACAGAGAACACTGAAGCTTTCTTT
TRBV7-9	.	TRBJ2-1	.	CASHILGFEQFF	TGTGCCAGCCACATTCTAGGATTTGAGCAGTTCTTC
TRBV28	.	TRBJ1-2	.	CASSLGRSYTF	TGTGCCAGCAGTTTAGGCCGATCCTACACCTTC
TRBV5-1	many	TRBJ1-2	TRBD1	CASSPGQGDGYTF	TGCGCCAGCAGCCCCGGACAGGGGGATGGCTACACCTTC
TRBV12-3/TRBV12-4	.	TRBJ1-2	.	CASSEGRGYTF	TGTGCCAGCAGTGAAGGGCGCGGCTACACCTTC
TRBV15	few	TRBJ2-3	.	CATSTREAQYF	TGTGCCACCAGTACCAGAGAGGCGCAGTATTTT
TRBV5-1	.	TRBJ2-7	TRBD2	CASRSVGLAGVNEQYF	TGCGCCAGCAGGTCGGTGGGACTAGCGGGAGTGAACGAGCAGTACTTC
TRBV9	few	TRBJ2-1	.	CASSVEGDEQFF	TGTGCCAGCAGCGTAGAAGGGGATGAGCAGTTCTTC
TRBV3-1	.	TRBJ2-1	.	CASSQIDREQFF	TGTGCCAGCAGCCAAATCGACCGGGAGCAGTTCTTC
TRBV12-3/TRBV12-4	few	TRBJ2-2	.	CASSFRQGPTGELFF	TGTGCCAGCAGTTTTAGGCAGGGCCCCACCGGGGAGCTGTTTTTT
TRBV19	few	TRBJ2-2	TRBD1	CASSYPGQTNTGELFF	TGTGCCAGTAGTTATCCGGGACAGACGAACACCGGGGAGCTGTTTTTT
TRBV19	few	TRBJ1-5	.	CASSILQGHLNQPQHF	TGTGCCAGTAGTATTCTCCAGGGACACCTCAATCAGCCCCAGCATTTT
TRBV18	few	TRBJ1-4	.	CASSLRDGTNEKLFF	TGTGCCAGCTCACTCCGGGACGGCACTAATGAAAAACTGTTTTTT
TRBV5-1	few	TRBJ2-1	.	CASSAGSVDEQFF	TGCGCCAGCAGCGCAGGGTCTGTGGATGAGCAGTTCTTC
TRBV10-3	many	TRBJ2-1	.	CAISESGPEQFF	TGTGCCATCAGTGAGTCTGGCCCTGAGCAGTTCTTC
TRBV29-1	many	TRBJ2-2	.	CSVAGYNTGELFF	TGCAGCGTTGCAGGGTATAACACCGGGGAGCTGTTTTTT
TRBV24-1	.	TRBJ1-2	.	CATSETGFLGYTF	TGTGCCACCAGTGAGACAGGTTTCCTTGGCTACACCTTC
TRBV12-3/TRBV12-4	few	TRBJ1-4	.	CASSFGGRGTTNEKLFF	TGTGCCAGCAGTTTTGGTGGCAGGGGAACAACTAATGAAAAACTGTTTTTT
TRBV28	.	TRBJ2-2	TRBD1	CASSLYGQGGTGELFF	TGTGCCAGCAGTTTGTACGGACAGGGGGGTACCGGGGAGCTGTTTTTT